These 24 T cell receptor beta chains originate from one sample sequenced in a study of CD8+CD57+ T cells in acquired aplastic anemia. CDR3 and TCR beta VDJ profiling relied on genomic DNA as the template. One entry per CDR3 protein results from TCRdb running MiXCR on the reads. The sample records a few hundred thousand distinct CDR3 sequences, about three fifths being singletons. Whoever was chosen for sequencing had shown CD8+CD57+ cell expansion by flow cytometry. The source material was sorted CD4+, CD8+, or CD8+CD57+ T cells (not recorded which) from PBMCs. The receptors come from a human donor with aplastic anemia.

The chain uses TRBV2 and TRBJ2-7; D may be TRBD2 (5 bases). Germline V gene sequence: CDR1 SNHLY, CDR2 FYNNEI. Trimming cost V 1 base and J 9 bases, with 22 bases left between them. The CDR3 is 16 residues long. The CDR3 region is CASSEGRALGLGRQYF. CDR3 sequence (DNA): TGTGCCAGCAGTGAAGGGCGGGCCCTCGGTTTAGGTAGGCAGTACTTC.

Worth noting for this clonotype: The junction shows a germline mismatch at one end, possibly a read error. V and J are TRBV7-7 and TRBJ2-5; D ambiguous. The CDR3 covers 12 residues. CDR1 and CDR2 (germline): SSHAT, FNYEAQ (reference sequence). The CDR3 sequence: CASSLNGETQYF. CDR3 nucleotide sequence: TGTGCTAGCAGCCTAAATGGAGAGACCCAGTACTTC. The full variable domain, with the rest looked up from reference TRBV7-7 and TRBJ2-5, is GAGVSQSPRYKVTKRGQDVTLRCDPISSHATLYWYQQALGQGPEFLTYFNYEAQPDKSGLPSDRFSAERPEGSISTLTIQRTEQRDSAMYRCASSLNGETQYFGPGTRLLVL.

V and J are TRBV29-1 and TRBJ2-1; D is perhaps TRBD2 (6 bases). V dropped 1 base and J dropped 0 bases, with 10 bases sitting between them. CDR1 and CDR2 (germline): SQVTM, ANQGSEA. This CDR3 spans 15 amino acids. The CDR3 sequence: CSVEGTSLSYNEQFF. The CDR3, as DNA: TGCAGCGTTGAAGGAACTAGCCTCTCCTACAATGAGCAGTTCTTC.

The rearrangement uses TRBV29-1 and TRBJ2-1, with 8 bases aligning to TRBD2. V lost 5 bases and J lost 4; bases outside the gene matches: 13. The germline gives CDR1 SQVTM, CDR2 ANQGSEA. The CDR3 is made up of 16 amino acids. The CDR3 spells CSVRTSREGEYNEQFF. CDR3 coding DNA: TGCAGCGTTCGGACTAGCAGAGAGGGCGAGTACAATGAGCAGTTCTTC.

A note on this clonotype: Without the conserved terminal phenylalanine or tryptophan, this CDR3 likely stems from a read error. It is unclear where the CDR3 begins or ends on the DNA, so no DNA is shown, and the CDR3 is as TCRdb lists it. The V call is TRBV5-4, the J call TRBJ2-7; the table calls TRBD2, which could not be checked here. Termini included, the CDR3 measures 9 amino acids. In germline, CDR1 is SGHNT, CDR2 YYREEE (reference sequence). CDR3: CATKGGGAI.

The rearrangement uses TRBV20-1 and TRBJ2-1, with D maybe TRBD1 (5 bases). Trimming pared 6 bases from V and 8 bases from J, leaving 8 bases between. The CDR3 loop spans 10 amino acids. In germline, CDR1 is DFQATT, CDR2 SNEGSKA (reference sequence). For the CDR3, the DNA is TGCAGTGCGACCAGGGATGAGCAGTTCTTC. Its protein product is CSATRDEQFF.

This clonotype has at least ten counts. The chain recombines TRBV19 with TRBJ2-5; 10 nucleotides agree with TRBD1. V dropped 3 bases and J dropped 3; count of bases not matched to a gene: 13. CDR3 length: 18 amino acids. The germline V gene encodes CDR1 LNHDA and CDR2 SQIVND (reference sequence). The CDR3 DNA follows: TGTGCCAGTAGTATCCTGCACCGGGACAGGGGAGTAAAAGAGACCCAGTACTTC. Amino acids: CASSILHRDRGVKETQYF.

The table lists this clonotype with a few counts. The chain combines TRBV20-1 with TRBJ2-7, with 7 bases lining up with TRBD2. The CDR3 loop spans 15 amino acids. CDR1 DFQATT and CDR2 SNEGSKA come from the germline V gene (reference sequence). Trimming took 3 bases from V and 3 from J; bases not matched to a gene: 11. The CDR3 DNA reads TGCAGTGCTAGGGGAGGGGTAGGGAACATCTACGAGCAGTACTTC. Translating it yields CSARGGVGNIYEQYF.

This clonotype came up many times. The genes are TRBV6-6 and TRBJ1-5; TRBD1 might be the D (5 bases). The ends were cut back, 0 bases at V and 6 bases at J, with 9 bases in the middle. From germline, CDR1 is MNHNY and CDR2 SVGAGI (reference sequence). CDR3 length: 14 amino acids. CDR3 region: CASSYSTGGQPQHF. The DNA of the CDR3 is TGTGCCAGCAGTTACTCAACGGGGGGTCAGCCCCAGCATTTT.

This clonotype has just a few counts. No conserved phenylalanine or tryptophan ends this CDR3, so it is likely a read error. The rearrangement links TRBV5-6 to TRBJ2-2; 10 positions agree with TRBD2. The CDR3 totals 15 residues. Germline CDR1 reads SGHDT; CDR2 reads YYEEEE. V gave up 1 base and J gave up 7 bases; unmatched junction bases: 4. The CDR3 nucleotides read TGTGCCAGCAGCTTGCTAGCGGGAGAGATCGGGGAGCTGTTTTCT. It translates to CASSLLAGEIGELFS.

CDR3 nucleotide sequence: TGTGCCAGCAGCTTGACAGGGAAGGAAAAACTGTTTTTT. This codes for CASSLTGKEKLFF. V and J are TRBV7-9 and TRBJ1-4, with TRBD1 matching 7 bases. Unmatched junction bases numbered 3, after V lost 3 bases and J lost 8 bases. Germline V gene sequence: CDR1 SEHNR, CDR2 FQNEAQ (reference sequence). The CDR3 loop spans 13 amino acids.

This clonotype appeared many times. The V gene is TRBV9, the J gene TRBJ1-4, with 8 bases fitting TRBD1. J gave up 8 bases and V 4 bases, and 16 bases lay outside the gene matches. This CDR3 is built from 17 residues. Germline V CDR1 and CDR2: SGDLS, YYNGEE. CDR3 protein: CASSNPLTGGGGEKLFF. The CDR3 DNA follows: TGTGCCAGCAGCAATCCTCTCACAGGGGGAGGGGGCGAAAAACTGTTTTTT.

The J gene is TRBJ1-5, the V gene TRBV12-3 or TRBV12-4; 9 bases line up with TRBD1. The CDR3 is 14 residues long. Trimming at V came to 5 bases and at J to 7 bases, leaving 6 bases not matched to a gene. This chain's CDR3 is CASSTGGLRQPQHF. The CDR3 bases are TGTGCCAGCAGTACAGGGGGCTTGCGGCAGCCCCAGCATTTT.

V usage is TRBV2 and J usage is TRBJ2-7; the D gene is possibly TRBD1 (6 bases). The CDR3 contains 15 residues. The germline V gene has CDR1 SNHLY and CDR2 FYNNEI. With 3 bases removed from V and 2 bases from J, the gap between germline ends came to 14 bases. The CDR3 reads CASSDPRDRTYEQYF. CDR3 nucleotide sequence: TGTGCCAGCAGTGATCCCCGAGACAGGACCTACGAGCAGTACTTC. The whole variable domain, filled in from reference TRBV2 and TRBJ2-7, reads EPEVTQTPSHQVTQMGQEVILRCVPISNHLYFYWYRQILGQKVEFLVSFYNNEISEKSEIFDDQFSVERPDGSNFTLKIRSTKLEDSAMYFCASSDPRDRTYEQYFGPGTRLTVT.

This clonotype has only a few counts. The genes are TRBV19 and TRBJ1-1, with D maybe TRBD1 (6 bases). Trimming cost V 5 bases and J 5 bases, with 12 bases left between them. The CDR3 is 13 residues long. Germline CDR1 and CDR2: LNHDA and SQIVND (reference sequence). Here the CDR3 DNA reads TGTGCCAGTAGTGCCGGACAGATTACTGAAGCTTTCTTT. Protein sequence: CASSAGQITEAFF. The variable domain in full, completed from reference TRBV19 and TRBJ1-1, reads DGGITQSPKYLFRKEGQNVTLSCEQNLNHDAMYWYRQDPGQGLRLIYYSQIVNDFQKGDIAEGYSVSREKKESFPLTVTSAQKNPTAFYLCASSAGQITEAFFGQGTRLTVV.

This clonotype was counted at least ten times. This rearrangement joins TRBV19 to TRBJ1-3; TRBD1 matches 8 bases. The CDR3 sequence is 17 residues long. J gave up 0 bases and V 10 bases, and 14 bases lay outside the gene matches. Looked up from germline, CDR1 is LNHDA and CDR2 is SQIVND (reference sequence). In DNA form, the CDR3 reads TGTGCCACCGCTCGGACAGGGCCCTTCAACTCTGGAAACACCATATATTTT. Translated, it gives CATARTGPFNSGNTIYF.

This clonotype was counted only a few times. The V gene is TRBV7-9, the J gene TRBJ1-1; D not resolved. CDR1 and CDR2 (germline): SEHNR, FQNEAQ (reference sequence). Between the trimmed V and J ends, which lost 5 bases and 12 bases, there was a span of 13 bases. The CDR3 consists of 11 residues. The DNA of the CDR3 is TGTGCCAGCAGCCGAGCGAAGGTAACTTTCTTT. Translated, it gives CASSRAKVTFF.

The chain couples TRBV19 to TRBJ2-2, with D tentatively TRBD1 (6 bases). CDR1 and CDR2 from the germline V gene are LNHDA and SQIVND (reference sequence). Trimming removed 1 base from V and 1 base from J, with 7 bases in between. The CDR3 spans 15 residues. The CDR3 sequence is CASSIGGQNTGELFF. In DNA form, the CDR3 reads TGTGCCAGTAGTATAGGGGGGCAGAACACCGGGGAGCTGTTTTTT.

The genes are TRBV29-1 and TRBJ2-7; 9 bases fit TRBD1. This CDR3 spans 14 amino acids. Germline CDR1 reads SQVTM; CDR2 reads ANQGSEA. V was clipped by 1 base and J by 4 bases; unmatched bases: 5. The CDR3 sequence: CSVEAGQGSYEQYF. The CDR3 bases are TGCAGCGTTGAAGCGGGACAGGGTAGTTACGAGCAGTACTTC.

This clonotype was seen only a few times. The chain carries TRBV15 and TRBJ2-3, with TRBD2 identical over 11 bases. This CDR3 spans 15 amino acids. Trimming took 4 bases from V and 2 from J; bases not matched to a gene: 2. Germline assignment: CDR1 LNHNV and CDR2 YYDKDF (reference sequence). The CDR3 loop is CATSISGRATDTQYF. The CDR3 region has the DNA TGTGCCACCAGCATTAGCGGGAGGGCCACAGATACGCAGTATTTT.

The chain employs TRBV7-8 and TRBJ2-5, with TRBD2 identical over 11 bases. The V gene end was trimmed by 1 base and the J gene end by 7 bases; junction bases not matched to a gene: 8. The CDR3 has 16 amino acids. CDR1 SGHVS and CDR2 FQNEAQ come from the germline V gene. The DNA for the CDR3 is TGTGCCAGCAGCTTAGGACTAGCGGGGTCTTTACGGACCCAGTACTTC. It translates to CASSLGLAGSLRTQYF.

The chain links TRBV12-3 or TRBV12-4 to TRBJ1-2, with D maybe TRBD1 (5 bases). The CDR3 extends over 12 amino acids. Deletions cut 10 bases from V and 2 bases from J, with 11 bases between. The CDR3 nucleotides are TGTGCCACCGACGGGGGGAACTATGGCTACACCTTC. It codes for CATDGGNYGYTF.

This chain links TRBV7-2 with TRBJ1-6, with D perhaps matching TRBD1 (6 bases). Germline CDR1 reads SGHTA; CDR2 reads FQGNSA. V was cut by 5 bases and J by 5 bases, with 10 bases left in between. The CDR3 is 14 amino acids. CDR3 in DNA: TGTGCCAGCAGCACAGGGTCTAATAATTCACCCCTCCACTTT. This gives the protein CASSTGSNNSPLHF.

This clonotype was counted ten times or more. V gene TRBV2 combines with J gene TRBJ2-7; 8 bases are a match to TRBD1. CDR1 SNHLY and CDR2 FYNNEI come from the germline V gene. J gave up 3 bases and V 11 bases, and 12 bases lay outside the gene matches. The CDR3 consists of 14 residues. CDR3 loop: CAGGPGQGHYEQYF. In DNA, the CDR3 is TGTGCCGGAGGGCCCGGACAGGGACACTACGAGCAGTACTTC. The full variable domain, rest sourced from reference TRBV2 and TRBJ2-7, is EPEVTQTPSHQVTQMGQEVILRCVPISNHLYFYWYRQILGQKVEFLVSFYNNEISEKSEIFDDQFSVERPDGSNFTLKIRSTKLEDSAMYFCAGGPGQGHYEQYFGPGTRLTVT.